One sample yielded the 25 T cell receptor beta chains listed below, sequenced in a study of blood T cell repertoires in COVID-19. Method: immunoSEQ multiplex PCR; TCRdb's copy keeps in-frame clones and lacks some. Here the sample spans about 160,000 clones, roughly 84% being singletons. The source material was peripheral blood. All receptors come from a man between 65 and 85 years old with acute or convalescent COVID-19.

The V and J genes are TRBV6-5 and TRBJ2-3; 8 bases agree with TRBD1. The V gene's germline CDR1 is MNHEY and CDR2 SVGAGI. The CDR3 contains 15 residues. V shed 5 bases and J 2 bases; nucleotides not matched to a gene: 6. CDR3 coding DNA: TGTGCCAGCAGTCCCGACAGGGGCTTCACAGATACGCAGTATTTT. Protein product: CASSPDRGFTDTQYF.

This clone was observed a single time. V is TRBV3-1 (or the pseudogene TRBV3-2) and J is TRBJ2-5; weak D call: TRBD1 (6 bases). The CDR3 extends over 18 amino acids. Germline V gene sequence: CDR1 LGHDT, CDR2 YNNKEL (reference sequence). Between the trimmed V and J ends, which lost 2 bases and 7 bases, there was a span of 26 bases. This CDR3 is CASSQRRALDRQRGTQYF. CDR3 DNA sequence: TGTGCCAGCAGCCAAAGGCGAGCTCTGGACAGACAGCGAGGGACCCAGTACTTC.

The V and J genes are TRBV5-6 and TRBJ1-2; 7 nucleotides align to TRBD1. The CDR3 contains 15 residues. Germline values: CDR1 SGHDT, CDR2 YYEEEE. V lost 0 bases, J lost 5 bases, and 7 bases stayed unmatched. CDR3 bases: TGTGCCAGCAGCTTGGTAGGGGGCGGACAGTATGGCTACACCTTC. Its protein product is CASSLVGGGQYGYTF.

This clone was seen a single time. The chain employs TRBV9 and TRBJ2-7; 8 bases are shared with TRBD2. Germline V gene lookup returns CDR1 SGDLS and CDR2 YYNGEE. The CDR3 runs to 16 residues. V shed 0 bases, J shed 2 bases, and the junction held 7 bases outside the gene matches. The CDR3 DNA reads as TGTGCCAGCAGCGTAGAAGCGGGAGCCCCAACCTACGAGCAGTACTTC. This translates into CASSVEAGAPTYEQYF.

The J gene is TRBJ1-1, the V gene TRBV16; weak D call: TRBD1 (6 bases). The CDR3 consists of 14 residues. Germline V CDR1 and CDR2: KGHSY, FQNENV. The V end lost 3 bases, the J end lost 4 bases, and 12 bases lay between the germline ends. In DNA form, the CDR3 reads TGTGCCAGCAGCCAGTACAGGGTGGCCACTGAAGCTTTCTTT. Its translation is CASSQYRVATEAFF.

This clone has a handful of counts. The chain recombines TRBV7-9 with TRBJ2-3; TRBD2 aligns across 11 bases. V lost 5 bases to trimming and J lost 3 bases; unmatched junction nucleotides: 10. The V gene's germline CDR1 is SEHNR and CDR2 FQNEAQ (reference sequence). CDR3 size: 17 residues. CDR3 region: CASSPLTSGIETDTQYF. The CDR3 DNA reads as TGTGCCAGCAGCCCTCTGACTAGCGGGATCGAGACAGATACGCAGTATTTT.

The rearrangement links TRBV28 to TRBJ2-3, with D maybe TRBD1 (5 bases). Germline V gene lookup returns CDR1 MDHEN and CDR2 SYDVKM. Trimming pared 7 bases from V and 1 base from J, leaving 12 bases between. This CDR3 is 14 amino acids long. This CDR3 reads CASNTVGGTDTQYF. DNA of the CDR3: TGTGCCAGCAATACGGTAGGGGGCACAGATACGCAGTATTTT.

The V call is TRBV5-1, the J call TRBJ2-7; 7 bases align to TRBD1. Germline V gives CDR1 SGHRS, CDR2 YFSETQ. The CDR3 extends over 16 amino acids. Germline trimming cut 4 bases from V and 2 bases from J; bases unmatched to any gene: 12. As DNA, the CDR3 is TGCGCCAGCAGCACCGGACAGGTCCCGACTACCTACGAGCAGTACTTC. Its protein product is CASSTGQVPTTYEQYF.

This chain connects TRBV5-1 to TRBJ2-3, with TRBD2 as a possible D gene (6 bases). V lost 1 base and J 9 bases, leaving 12 bases between the germline ends. This CDR3 has 13 amino acids. The germline gives CDR1 SGHRS, CDR2 YFSETQ. The CDR3 region is CASSLSRRETQYF. CDR3 nucleotide sequence: TGCGCCAGCAGCTTGAGCCGCCGGGAGACGCAGTATTTT.

The chain employs TRBV20-1 and TRBJ1-1; D gene ambiguous. V lost 6 bases, J lost 11 bases, and 13 bases lay in between. This CDR3 has 10 amino acids. Germline loops: CDR1 DFQATT, CDR2 SNEGSKA (reference sequence). The chain's CDR3 is CSADLLGAFF. The CDR3 DNA follows: TGCAGTGCCGACCTACTAGGGGCTTTCTTT.

The V call is TRBV2, the J call TRBJ2-5; 15 bases agree with TRBD2. Germline CDR1 is SNHLY and CDR2 is FYNNEI. The length of the CDR3 is 16 residues. Trimming cost V 4 bases and J 7 bases; bases outside gene matches: 7. The CDR3 nucleotides are TGTGCCAGCAGTGGGACTAGCGGGGGGGGTTTGGTGACCCAGTACTTC. It is translated as CASSGTSGGGLVTQYF.

Here the CDR3 DNA reads TGTGCCAGCAGCCCCCTGGGGGGGAAACTGTTTTTT. Residues: CASSPLGGKLFF. The chain recombines TRBV7-9 with TRBJ1-4, with D perhaps matching TRBD1 (5 bases). The germline V gene encodes CDR1 SEHNR and CDR2 FQNEAQ (reference sequence). The CDR3 spans 12 residues. V lost 5 bases, J lost 11 bases, and 12 bases lay in between.

V is TRBV24-1 and J is TRBJ2-3; TRBD2 is a possible D gene (5 bases). V lost 9 bases to trimming and J lost 1 base, with 10 bases between them. Germline V gene sequence: CDR1 KGHDR, CDR2 SFDVKD. The CDR3 loop spans 13 amino acids. The CDR3 is CATGRGGTDTQYF. Here the CDR3 DNA reads TGTGCCACCGGGAGAGGAGGCACAGATACGCAGTATTTT.

V and J are TRBV7-2 and TRBJ1-3; D unresolved. Trimming shortened V by 1 base and J by 0 bases, and 13 bases separated the two germline ends. The germline V gene has CDR1 SGHTA and CDR2 FQGNSA. This CDR3 spans 17 amino acids. The CDR3 here is CASSLVSAQRSGNTIYF. The CDR3 region has the DNA TGTGCCAGCAGCTTAGTCAGTGCCCAACGCTCTGGAAACACCATATATTTT. Full variable domain (rest looked up from reference TRBV7-2 and TRBJ1-3): GAGVSQSPSNKVTEKGKDVELRCDPISGHTALYWYRQSLGQGLEFLIYFQGNSAPDKSGLPSDRFSAERTGGSVSTLTIQRTQQEDSAVYLCASSLVSAQRSGNTIYFGEGSWLTVV.

This chain uses TRBV6-5 with TRBJ2-5; possibly TRBD1 for D (5 bases). V lost 7 bases, J lost 3 bases, and 15 bases lay in between. The length of the CDR3 is 14 residues. From germline, CDR1 is MNHEY and CDR2 SVGAGI. The CDR3: CASTMDNLEETQYF. In nucleotides, the CDR3 is TGTGCCAGCACAATGGACAACCTTGAAGAGACCCAGTACTTC.

V is TRBV12-3 or TRBV12-4 and J is TRBJ2-1; D uncertain. Trimming took 3 bases from V and 10 from J, leaving 10 bases between them. This CDR3 is 12 amino acids long. The chain's CDR3 is CASSLVSREQFF. The CDR3 DNA reads as TGTGCCAGCAGTTTGGTGAGCCGGGAGCAGTTCTTC.

V and J are TRBV11-3 and TRBJ1-3, with TRBD1 identical over 8 bases. The V and J ends lost 5 bases and 4 bases, in that order; junction bases with no gene match: 4. The CDR3 consists of 14 residues. The germline gives CDR1 SGHNT, CDR2 YENEEA. The CDR3 region has the DNA TGTGCCAGCAGCGACAGGGGTAGAGGAAACACCATATATTTT. This encodes CASSDRGRGNTIYF. Based on the CDR3 plus reference TRBV11-3 and TRBJ1-3, the full variable domain is EAGVVQSPRYKIIEKKQPVAFWCNPISGHNTLYWYLQNLGQGPELLIRYENEEAVDDSQLPKDRFSAERLKGVDSTLKIQPAELGDSAVYLCASSDRGRGNTIYFGEGSWLTVV.

The CDR3 here is CAVRSPGADTQYF. The CDR3 DNA sequence: TGTGCCGTGAGATCCCCGGGGGCAGATACGCAGTATTTT. This chain uses TRBV6-5 with TRBJ2-3; maybe TRBD2 (6 bases). Germline CDR1 MNHEY, CDR2 SVGAGI. Trimming took off 11 bases at V and 4 bases at J, with 16 bases between the two ends. The CDR3 loop spans 13 amino acids.

The V and J genes are TRBV29-1 and TRBJ1-4; D is perhaps TRBD1 (6 bases). CDR3 length equals 14 residues. Trimming removed 4 bases from V and 8 bases from J, with 17 bases in between. Germline CDR1 SQVTM, CDR2 ANQGSEA. CDR3 in amino acids: CSVGVGAVGEKLFF. In DNA, the CDR3 is TGCAGCGTTGGCGTGGGGGCGGTAGGAGAAAAACTGTTTTTT.

The rearrangement links TRBV6-4 to TRBJ2-2; D uncertain. The CDR3 loop spans 13 amino acids. Germline V gives CDR1 MRHNA, CDR2 SNTAGT. Trimming removed 4 bases at V and 4 bases at J, with 7 bases between. The CDR3 is CASSASRTGELFF. CDR3 in DNA: TGTGCCAGCAGTGCCTCGCGCACCGGGGAGCTGTTTTTT.

The V and J genes are TRBV9 and TRBJ2-1; maybe TRBD2 (5 bases). This CDR3 spans 16 amino acids. The V end was cut by 0 bases, the J end by 0 bases, with 10 bases between. In germline, CDR1 is SGDLS, CDR2 YYNGEE. The DNA of the CDR3 is TGTGCCAGCAGCGTAGGTGCGGGCAGCTCCTACAATGAGCAGTTCTTC. Residues: CASSVGAGSSYNEQFF.

J is TRBJ1-5 and V is TRBV6-6; no reliable D call. The length of the CDR3 is 16 residues. Trimming shortened V by 2 bases and J by 4 bases, and 15 bases separated the two germline ends. Germline V lookup: CDR1 MNHNY, CDR2 SVGAGI (reference sequence). The DNA of the CDR3 is TGTGCCAGCAGTTACCTTTCTCATCTGGAGAATCAGCCCCAGCATTTT. Amino acids: CASSYLSHLENQPQHF.

For the CDR3, the DNA is TGTGCCAGCAGTTTGGGACAGGGGGTAAAGCCCCAGCATTTT. Its protein product is CASSLGQGVKPQHF. V gene TRBV28 combines with J gene TRBJ1-5; 11 bases are a match to TRBD1. CDR1 is MDHEN, CDR2 SYDVKM, per germline. The ends lost 3 bases at V and 8 bases at J; junction bases unmatched: 3. The CDR3 extends over 14 amino acids. The full variable domain, with the rest looked up from reference TRBV28 and TRBJ1-5, is DVKVTQSSRYLVKRTGEKVFLECVQDMDHENMFWYRQDPGLGLRLIYFSYDVKMKEKGDIPEGYSVSREKKERFSLILESASTNQTSMYLCASSLGQGVKPQHFGDGTRLSIL.

The J gene is TRBJ1-4, the V gene TRBV28; D perhaps matches TRBD1 (5 bases). The CDR3 sequence is 12 residues long. V was pared by 9 bases and J by 3 bases, with 8 bases between. Per the germline V gene, CDR1 is MDHEN and CDR2 is SYDVKM. CDR3: CASGGSNEKLFF. CDR3 nucleotides: TGTGCCAGTGGGGGGTCTAATGAAAAACTGTTTTTT.

The rearrangement links TRBV4-1 to TRBJ1-1, with 7 positions matching TRBD1. After removal of 4 bases from V and 3 bases from J, the junction contained 11 bases not matched to a gene. This CDR3 has 16 amino acids. Per germline, CDR1 MGHRA and CDR2 YSYEKL. The CDR3 protein is CASSLTGVIADTEAFF. The CDR3 nucleotides are TGCGCCAGCAGCCTCACAGGGGTAATTGCAGACACTGAAGCTTTCTTT.